The 20 T cell receptor beta chains listed next were all sequenced from one sample in a study of cytomegalovirus exposure and HLA in healthy donors (dated by TCRdb to 2017 to 2019). Library prep was done by the immunoSEQ multiplex PCR assay. The multiplex PCR relied on a mix of 60 forward primers for TCR Vbeta segments and 13 reverse primers for TCR Jbeta segments. TCRdb stores this immuneACCESS table with in-frame sequences only. Part of the clones is absent; in the studies checked, under half of the shortfall reflects unresolved V genes, and no reason is known for the rest. The sample records around 98,000 clones, roughly 70% of which are singletons. Clones ranked in the top ten supply about 2.5% of the sample. Sequencing input: PBMCs. The receptors come from a man in his fifties in good health and CMV-seronegative.

The chain has TRBV11-2 and TRBJ2-7; D is possibly TRBD2 (6 bases). In germline, CDR1 is SGHAT, CDR2 FQNNGV. The CDR3 runs to 16 residues. Trimming took 0 bases from V and 5 from J, leaving 17 bases between them. This CDR3 is CASSLDSGTSPHEQYF. The CDR3, as DNA: TGTGCCAGCAGCTTAGATTCCGGGACTTCCCCCCACGAGCAGTACTTC.

The sample holds a few counts of this clone. This rearrangement joins TRBV15 to TRBJ2-7, with TRBD1 matching 9 bases. Germline loops: CDR1 LNHNV, CDR2 YYDKDF (reference sequence). With V trimmed by 7 bases and J by 4 bases, 11 bases remained unmatched. This CDR3 spans 15 amino acids. CDR3: CATNQPGQGRYEQYF. CDR3 nucleotide sequence: TGTGCCACCAACCAACCGGGACAGGGTCGGTACGAGCAGTACTTC.

V gene TRBV12-2 combines with J gene TRBJ2-1; TRBD2 reflects the table's D call only, with no check against the DNA. TRBV12-2 is a known pseudogene. There are 19 residues in the CDR3. The CDR3 sequence is CASRPNPNPTSGRGNEQFF. DNA of the CDR3: TGTGCAAGTCGCCCCAACCCCAACCCCACTAGCGGGAGGGGCAATGAGCAGTTCTTC.

Of note for this clone: One end of the junction varies from germline; a read error may be responsible. The V gene is TRBV6-6, the J gene TRBJ2-4; 9 bases match TRBD1. This CDR3 is 14 amino acids long. Germline V gene lookup returns CDR1 MNHNY and CDR2 SVGAGI (reference sequence). CDR3 sequence: CASSYSGTGNSYNF. In DNA form, the CDR3 reads TGTGCCAGCAGTTACTCGGGGACAGGGAACTCGTATAACTTC.

This clone was detected a few times. The J gene is TRBJ2-7, the V gene TRBV27, with TRBD1 matching 10 bases. The germline V gene encodes CDR1 MNHEY and CDR2 SMNVEV (reference sequence). J lost 5 bases, V lost 8 bases, and 3 bases had no gene match. CDR3 size: 12 residues. The CDR3 nucleotides are TGTGCCAGCGGACAGGGGGTGAACGAGCAGTACTTC. Translation gives CASGQGVNEQYF.

The sample holds one count of this clone. V gene TRBV5-5 combines with J gene TRBJ1-1; possibly TRBD1 for D (6 bases). This CDR3 is 15 amino acids long. In germline, CDR1 is SGHKS, CDR2 YYEKEE (reference sequence). V gave up 4 bases and J gave up 3 bases, with 16 bases separating them. The CDR3 DNA is TGTGCCAGCAGCGCGCTAACAGGGCGGTACACTGAAGCTTTCTTT. It encodes CASSALTGRYTEAFF.

The chain joins TRBV7-3 to TRBJ2-1, with D perhaps TRBD1 (6 bases). CDR3 size: 17 residues. Per the germline V gene, CDR1 is SGHTA and CDR2 is FQGTGA. V was trimmed by 3 bases and J by 6 bases, leaving 21 bases between them. The CDR3 here is CASSFTGTGSALNEQFF. DNA of the CDR3: TGTGCCAGCAGCTTCACAGGAACAGGGAGCGCCCTCAATGAGCAGTTCTTC.

The chain is built from TRBV6-1 and TRBJ2-2, with TRBD2 matching 13 bases. There are 17 residues in the CDR3. V trimming: 3 bases; J trimming: 7 bases; junction bases outside the gene matches: 8. Germline CDR1 is MNHNS and CDR2 is SASEGT. CDR3 DNA: TGTGCCAGCAGTGAGCGGGGACTAGCGGGGTACGGCGGGGAGCTGTTTTTT. This encodes CASSERGLAGYGGELFF.

The V gene is TRBV28, the J gene TRBJ1-6; 11 nucleotides align to TRBD1. V was clipped by 6 bases and J by 7 bases; unmatched bases: 8. The CDR3 consists of 16 residues. Germline V gene sequence: CDR1 MDHEN, CDR2 SYDVKM. The CDR3 DNA sequence: TGTGCCAGCAGCCCATGGGGGACAGGGGGGAATTCACCCCTCCACTTT. This sequence encodes CASSPWGTGGNSPLHF.

The CDR3 DNA is TGCGCCAGCAGCCAAGATATGGGGCACGAGCAGTACTTC. Translating gives CASSQDMGHEQYF. The chain is built from TRBV4-1 and TRBJ2-7; possible D gene TRBD1, 5 bases. The CDR3 totals 13 residues. With 0 bases removed from V and 5 bases from J, the gap between germline ends came to 8 bases. From germline, CDR1 is MGHRA and CDR2 YSYEKL.

This clone was counted only a few times. The CDR3 bases are TGTGCCAGCAGTGACTCCGCAGACACAGATACGCAGTATTTT. This translates into CASSDSADTDTQYF. The chain combines TRBV2 with TRBJ2-3; D gene unclear. This CDR3 comprises 14 residues. Per the germline V gene, CDR1 is SNHLY and CDR2 is FYNNEI. V was shortened by 3 bases and J by 2 bases, with 9 bases between the two germline ends. The full variable domain, rest sourced from reference TRBV2 and TRBJ2-3, is EPEVTQTPSHQVTQMGQEVILRCVPISNHLYFYWYRQILGQKVEFLVSFYNNEISEKSEIFDDQFSVERPDGSNFTLKIRSTKLEDSAMYFCASSDSADTDTQYFGPGTRLTVL.

The chain has TRBV7-9 and TRBJ2-7; a possible D gene is TRBD2 (5 bases). Trimming stripped 1 base from V and 2 bases from J, with 12 bases between. The CDR3 spans 15 residues. Germline values: CDR1 SEHNR, CDR2 FQNEAQ (reference sequence). CDR3 in DNA: TGTGCCAGCAGCTTAGGAGCTAGCCCCGCCTACGAGCAGTACTTC. Its protein is CASSLGASPAYEQYF.

The chain employs TRBV5-1 and TRBJ1-4; 9 nucleotides line up with TRBD1. CDR3 size: 14 residues. CDR1 and CDR2 (germline): SGHRS, YFSETQ. J lost 6 bases, V lost 2 bases, and 2 bases had no gene match. The CDR3 nucleotides are TGCGCCAGCAGCTTAGACAGGGGGGATGAAAAACTGTTTTTT. Translation gives CASSLDRGDEKLFF. The full variable domain, with the rest looked up from reference TRBV5-1 and TRBJ1-4, is KAGVTQTPRYLIKTRGQQVTLSCSPISGHRSVSWYQQTPGQGLQFLFEYFSETQRNKGNFPGRFSGRQFSNSRSEMNVSTLELGDSALYLCASSLDRGDEKLFFGSGTQLSVL.

This chain uses TRBV6-1 with TRBJ2-1, with 10 bases identical to TRBD2. V shed 7 bases and J 7 bases; nucleotides not matched to a gene: 10. Germline CDR1 reads MNHNS; CDR2 reads SASEGT. The CDR3 sequence is 15 residues long. The CDR3 loop reads CASNPTPGLANEQFF. Written as DNA, the CDR3 is TGTGCCAGCAACCCGACCCCGGGACTAGCGAATGAGCAGTTCTTC.

This clone is a singleton in its sample. The rearrangement links TRBV4-1 to TRBJ1-5; D unclear. V was clipped by 0 bases and J by 2 bases, with 14 bases between them. The germline V gene encodes CDR1 MGHRA and CDR2 YSYEKL. The CDR3 totals 17 residues. The CDR3 reads CASSQDPVGRGNQPQHF. The CDR3 nucleotides are TGCGCCAGCAGCCAAGATCCGGTAGGGAGGGGCAATCAGCCCCAGCATTTT.

The rearrangement links TRBV28 to TRBJ1-2; D gene unclear. The CDR3 consists of 11 residues. Trimming took off 10 bases at V and 3 bases at J, with 9 bases between the two ends. The germline V gene has CDR1 MDHEN and CDR2 SYDVKM. The CDR3 nucleotides read TGTGCCACCCCGGGAGACTATGGCTACACCTTC. Residues: CATPGDYGYTF.

The chain couples TRBV15 to TRBJ2-5; TRBD1 agrees at 9 bases. J gave up 6 bases and V 3 bases, and 17 bases lay outside the gene matches. The CDR3 consists of 18 residues. Per the germline V gene, CDR1 is LNHNV and CDR2 is YYDKDF (reference sequence). CDR3: CATSSLRRGQGGAKTQYF. CDR3 DNA sequence: TGTGCCACCAGCAGTTTAAGAAGGGGACAGGGCGGGGCGAAGACCCAGTACTTC.

The V and J genes are TRBV7-9 and TRBJ2-1; tentatively, D is TRBD1 (5 bases). V was pared by 2 bases and J by 8 bases, with 7 bases between. There are 12 residues in the CDR3. CDR1 and CDR2 from the germline V gene are SEHNR and FQNEAQ (reference sequence). The CDR3: CASSLKGDEQFF. The CDR3 DNA follows: TGTGCCAGCAGCTTAAAAGGGGATGAGCAGTTCTTC.

V is TRBV7-8 and J is TRBJ2-3; D is perhaps TRBD2 (5 bases). Trimming shortened V by 2 bases and J by 2 bases, and 11 bases separated the two germline ends. The V gene's germline CDR1 is SGHVS and CDR2 FQNEAQ. The CDR3 loop spans 15 amino acids. Written as DNA, the CDR3 is TGTGCCAGCAGCTTACGGCCGGGGAACACAGATACGCAGTATTTT. It codes for CASSLRPGNTDTQYF.

This clone was found a few times. The chain couples TRBV5-5 to TRBJ2-7, with 13 bases fitting TRBD2. The CDR3 consists of 14 residues. The germline gives CDR1 SGHKS, CDR2 YYEKEE (reference sequence). J was trimmed by 7 bases and V by 1 base; bases with no gene match: 2. DNA for the CDR3: TGTGCCAGCAGCTTGACTAGCGGGAGGGGGGAGCAGTACTTC. It encodes CASSLTSGRGEQYF.